The 9 T cell receptor beta chains listed next were all sequenced from one sample in a study of cytomegalovirus exposure and HLA in healthy donors. A multiplex PCR was run with 60 Vbeta primers and 13 Jbeta primers. The data were produced by immunoSEQ multiplex PCR, yet TCRdb's version contains in-frame clones alone and is incomplete. In total, the table holds approximately 72,000 clones. Sequences were obtained from PBMCs. The origin of the receptors is a man in his forties in good health and CMV-seronegative.

V and J are TRBV27 and TRBJ1-2, with 8 positions matching TRBD1. The CDR3 totals 16 residues. CDR1 and CDR2 (germline): MNHEY, SMNVEV (reference sequence). J lost 5 bases, V lost 2 bases, and 10 bases had no gene match. The CDR3 protein is CASSLKGQGQFYGYTF. In nucleotides, the CDR3 is TGTGCCAGCAGTTTAAAAGGACAGGGTCAATTTTATGGCTACACCTTC.

The genes are TRBV27 and TRBJ1-6; 8 positions agree with TRBD1. Trimming at V came to 6 bases and at J to 7 bases, leaving 14 bases not matched to a gene. Germline V CDR1 and CDR2: MNHEY, SMNVEV (reference sequence). This CDR3 spans 17 amino acids. CDR3 nucleotide sequence: TGTGCCAGCAGGACCCCCCCAGGAGGGACAGGAAATTCACCCCTCCACTTT. It specifies CASRTPPGGTGNSPLHF.

As to this clone: The germline gene is not matched at one end of the junction; a read error may be the cause. The rearrangement joins TRBV5-4 to TRBJ2-3, with 11 bases matching TRBD1. The V gene's germline CDR1 is SGHNT and CDR2 YYREEE (reference sequence). The CDR3 loop spans 15 amino acids. The CDR3 here is CASSPGQGGFYTKYF. Here the CDR3 DNA reads TGTGCCAGCAGCCCGGGACAGGGGGGATTCTATACGAAGTATTTT.

The V gene is TRBV4-1, the J gene TRBJ2-2, with TRBD2 matching over 10 bases. The CDR3 sequence is 17 residues long. Unmatched junction bases numbered 7, after V lost 0 bases and J lost 6 bases. Germline V CDR1 and CDR2: MGHRA, YSYEKL. CDR3 amino acids: CASSQDGLAGVAGELFF. The CDR3 DNA sequence: TGCGCCAGCAGCCAAGACGGCCTAGCGGGGGTAGCCGGGGAGCTGTTTTTT.

This rearrangement joins TRBV14 to TRBJ2-7; no definite D call. Trimming removed 3 bases at V and 3 bases at J, with 3 bases between. Germline V CDR1 and CDR2: SGHDN, FVKESK. The CDR3 totals 11 residues. The CDR3 spells CASSQSYEQYF. CDR3 sequence (DNA): TGTGCCAGCAGCCAGAGCTACGAGCAGTACTTC.

The chain is built from TRBV30 and TRBJ2-3, with a tentative D call TRBD2 (6 bases). The CDR3 runs to 11 residues. Germline-derived CDR1 and CDR2 are GTSNPN and SVGIG (reference sequence). The germline V and J ends were trimmed by 1 base and 9 bases, with 8 bases remaining between them. CDR3 DNA sequence: TGTGCCTGGAGTGGGGGGGTGACGCAGTATTTT. Its translation is CAWSGGVTQYF.

On this clone: At one end, the junction sequence differs from germline, possibly due to a read error. In DNA, the CDR3 is TGCAGTGCTAGCGGGGGGAGGCCCACGGGATTT. It is translated as CSASGGRPTGF. The chain has TRBV20-1 and TRBJ1-1, with a tentative D call TRBD1 (5 bases). CDR3 length: 11 residues. Germline V gene lookup returns CDR1 DFQATT and CDR2 SNEGSKA (reference sequence).

The V call is TRBV5-1, the J call TRBJ2-7; D may be TRBD1 (5 bases). Germline assignment: CDR1 SGHRS and CDR2 YFSETQ. The CDR3 sequence is 17 residues long. V was clipped by 4 bases and J by 1 base, with 21 bases between them. CDR3 nucleotides: TGCGCCAGCAGCCCCACTGGGGCAGGGCGCCAATCCTACGAGCAGTACTTC. Protein product: CASSPTGAGRQSYEQYF.

The J gene is TRBJ2-7, the V gene TRBV27; possible D gene TRBD2, 6 bases. In germline, CDR1 is MNHEY, CDR2 SMNVEV (reference sequence). Trimming took 3 bases from V and 5 from J, leaving 8 bases between them. CDR3 length: 12 amino acids. CDR3 nucleotide sequence: TGTGCCAGCAGTTTTGGAGGGAACGAGCAGTACTTC. Amino acids: CASSFGGNEQYF.